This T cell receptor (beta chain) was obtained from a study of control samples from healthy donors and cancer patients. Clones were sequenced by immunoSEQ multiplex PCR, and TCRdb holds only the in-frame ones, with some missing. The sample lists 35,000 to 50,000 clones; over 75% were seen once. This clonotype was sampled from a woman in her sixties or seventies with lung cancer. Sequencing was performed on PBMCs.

CDR3 sequence (DNA): TGTGCCAGCAGTCCCGGGGCTAGCGGGGGCGGGGAGCTGTTTTTT. Translating it yields CASSPGASGGGELFF. The V and J genes are TRBV27 and TRBJ2-2; TRBD2 matches at 10 bases. Germline CDR1 MNHEY, CDR2 SMNVEV (reference sequence). Trimming cost V 5 bases and J 7 bases; bases outside gene matches: 7. This CDR3 comprises 15 residues.